The T cell receptor (beta chain) described here comes from a study of OX40 agonist ivuxolimab in advanced cancers. Study information: Partial responses were observed in three patients, of whom one had hepatocellular carcinoma and two had cutaneous melanoma.

On this clone itself: Antigen specificity is unknown.

Study-level results: More expanded clones were found, on average, in CD8+ than in CD4+ T cells.

The germline V and J ends were trimmed by 4 bases and 6 bases, with 16 bases remaining between them. Germline CDR1 and CDR2: SEHNR and FQNEAQ (reference sequence). The CDR3 length is 14 residues. Clones were read by immunoSEQ multiplex PCR, and TCRdb kept only the in-frame ones, dropping some. This table holds about 82,000 clones, around four fifths found once. The sequencing used CD4+ or CD8+ T cells sorted from blood, collected in a trial of the OX40 agonist ivuxolimab. This sequence originates from an adult with an advanced solid tumor such as melanoma, head and neck, liver or kidney cancer. The gene calls are TRBV7-9 and TRBJ2-7; D not resolved. CDR3 residues: CASSSPGLLREQYF. The CDR3 DNA reads TGTGCCAGCAGCTCCCCGGGCCTACTGCGCGAGCAGTACTTC.